Many counts were recorded for the clone carrying this TCR beta chain. Antigen: not known. This record comes from a study of T cells in Graves' hyperthyroidism and ophthalmopathy. Whole-study results and caveats: The model made its ophthalmopathy prediction, and onset followed a median approximately six months later. Blood also showed most of the thyroid clonotypes that were expanded above 0.001.

V lost 3 bases, J lost 9 bases, and 33 bases lay in between. CDR1 and CDR2 from the germline V gene are MNHNS and SASEGT. This CDR3 spans 20 amino acids. RNA transcripts gave rise to amplified TCR beta CDR3 regions. In the first-round RT-PCR of the TCR CDR3, the HTBI primer set was used. TCRdb processed the multiplex PCR reads anew with MiXCR; each CDR3 protein has one entry. The table has around 350,000 distinct CDR3 sequences, 13% seen once. This TCR was sampled from a woman in her late teens or twenties with Graves' hyperthyroidism. This chain links TRBV6-1 with TRBJ2-1, with a tentative D call TRBD2 (6 bases). Sample: blood. For the CDR3, the DNA is TGTGCCAGCAGTGAGATGTCTATGTCGGGGGTTCTGGGGCGGGACGGTGAGCAGTTCTTC. This encodes CASSEMSMSGVLGRDGEQFF.